These 9 T cell receptor beta chains originate from one sample sequenced in a study of blood T cell repertoires in COVID-19. Sequencing used immunoSEQ multiplex PCR; TCRdb keeps in-frame clones, though not all of them. The sample consists of some 180,000 clones, around nine tenths of them appearing once. The sequencing sample was made of peripheral blood. These receptors were taken from a man between 50 and 59 years old with COVID-19, enrolled during active disease.

This clone showed up just a few times. The chain joins TRBV5-1 to TRBJ2-3, with 7 bases lining up with TRBD2. CDR1 is SGHRS and CDR2 is YFSETQ in the germline V gene. The CDR3 loop spans 15 amino acids. J was trimmed by 6 bases and V by 0 bases; bases with no gene match: 7. The CDR3, as DNA: TGCGCCAGCAGCTTGGAAACTAGCGCGGGGGATACGCAGTATTTT. Protein: CASSLETSAGDTQYF.

This chain connects TRBV5-1 to TRBJ2-5; D might be TRBD2 (5 bases). Germline CDR1 SGHRS, CDR2 YFSETQ. The CDR3 totals 13 residues. V gave up 3 bases and J gave up 2 bases, with 8 bases separating them. CDR3 sequence: CASSYPGQETQYF. The DNA for the CDR3 is TGCGCCAGCAGCTACCCGGGACAAGAGACCCAGTACTTC.

This chain's CDR3 is CSGWEGVETQYF. DNA for the CDR3: TGCAGCGGTTGGGAGGGGGTTGAGACCCAGTACTTC. The rearrangement joins TRBV29-1 to TRBJ2-5; tentative D call: TRBD2 (7 bases). V was cut by 7 bases and J by 5 bases, with 14 bases left in between. Germline V lookup: CDR1 SQVTM, CDR2 ANQGSEA. The CDR3 has 12 residues.

The V gene is TRBV2, the J gene TRBJ1-2, with D possibly being TRBD1 (5 bases). Trimming removed 6 bases from V and 6 bases from J, with 11 bases in between. This CDR3 region has 12 residues. Germline V gene lookup returns CDR1 SNHLY and CDR2 FYNNEI. CDR3 residues: CASRRDWDGYTF. The CDR3 nucleotides read TGTGCCAGCAGACGGGACTGGGATGGCTACACCTTC.

The chain employs TRBV18 and TRBJ2-1; TRBD2 matches at 10 bases. Germline V gene sequence: CDR1 KGHSH, CDR2 LQKENI. The V segment lost 0 bases and the J segment 5 bases; nucleotides outside the gene matches: 4. The CDR3 length is 16 residues. The CDR3 nucleotides read TGTGCCAGCTCACCACCTAGCGGGAGGATGAACAATGAGCAGTTCTTC. Protein sequence: CASSPPSGRMNNEQFF.

The chain links TRBV18 to TRBJ2-7; D is possibly TRBD2 (5 bases). Germline lookup yields CDR1 KGHSH and CDR2 LQKENI. The CDR3 sequence is 14 residues long. Trimming stripped 2 bases from V and 0 bases from J, with 8 bases between. The CDR3 DNA sequence: TGTGCCAGCTCACCATTGGACTCCTCCTACGAGCAGTACTTC. It specifies CASSPLDSSYEQYF.

V usage is TRBV11-2 and J usage is TRBJ1-4; D is undetermined. Germline V gene lookup returns CDR1 SGHAT and CDR2 FQNNGV. The CDR3 is 13 residues long. The V end was cut by 2 bases, the J end by 10 bases, with 11 bases between. The DNA of the CDR3 is TGTGCCAGCAGCTTATCTCAGAGAGGAAAACTGTTTTTT. Encoded protein: CASSLSQRGKLFF.

V and J are TRBV28 and TRBJ1-1; D not resolved. Germline V lookup: CDR1 MDHEN, CDR2 SYDVKM. There are 15 residues in the CDR3. V lost 10 bases and J 1 base, leaving 19 bases between the germline ends. CDR3 in amino acids: CATRSGGAGNTEAFF. CDR3 DNA sequence: TGTGCCACTAGGTCAGGAGGCGCGGGGAACACTGAAGCTTTCTTT.

The CDR3 reads CASTAGQGNTGELFF. The CDR3 coding sequence is TGTGCCAGCACAGCGGGACAGGGGAACACCGGGGAGCTGTTTTTT. The V call is TRBV6-4, the J call TRBJ2-2; TRBD1 agrees at 9 bases. The length of the CDR3 is 15 residues. Trimming cost V 7 bases and J 1 base; bases outside gene matches: 4. Germline CDR1 MRHNA, CDR2 SNTAGT.